Here is one T cell receptor (beta chain) with its context. Antigen: not known. The sample comes from a study of shared clonotypes between healthy human individuals. Every donor was a Caucasian adult from Nashville, Tennessee. The DNA input per sorted-subset replicate PCR was about 0.2 ug, corresponding to 25,000 to 30,000 T cell genomes. The table came from immunoSEQ multiplex PCR; TCRdb's copy has only in-frame clones and leaves some out. The sample gives about 2.3 million clones, roughly 92% of which show up once; 0.37% is in the top ten. This CDR3 comprises 12 residues. The V gene's germline CDR1 is ENHRY and CDR2 SYGVKD. V lost 6 bases and J lost 7, with 12 bases in between. General observations from the study: For sorted subsets, rarefaction showed incomplete sequencing despite large depth. It was the few donors that limited the genetic and exposure-history diversity represented.

Specimen: naive CD4+ T cells from PBMCs. Subset in this sample: CD45RA+ positively selected. The source of this sequence is a man younger than 30 in good health. Some clones in this sample may be carry-over from other donors' samples. The gene calls are TRBV10-3 and TRBJ2-5; D remains ambiguous. This chain's CDR3 is CAISDGPGTQYF. In DNA, the CDR3 is TGTGCCATCAGCGACGGGCCCGGGACCCAGTACTTC.